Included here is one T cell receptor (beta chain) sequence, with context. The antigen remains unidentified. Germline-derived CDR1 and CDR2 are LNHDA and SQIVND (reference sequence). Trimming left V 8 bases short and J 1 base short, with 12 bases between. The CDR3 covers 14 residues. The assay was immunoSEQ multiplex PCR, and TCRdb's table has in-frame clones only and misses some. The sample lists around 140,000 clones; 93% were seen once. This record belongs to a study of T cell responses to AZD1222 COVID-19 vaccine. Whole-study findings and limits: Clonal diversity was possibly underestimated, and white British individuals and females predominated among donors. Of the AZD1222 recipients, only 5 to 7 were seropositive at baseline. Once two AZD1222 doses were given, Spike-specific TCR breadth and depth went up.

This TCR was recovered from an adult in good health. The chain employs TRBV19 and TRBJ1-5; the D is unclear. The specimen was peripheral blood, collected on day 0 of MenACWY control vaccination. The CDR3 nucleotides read TGTGCCAGTGGGGAGGCTTGGAGCAATCAGCCCCAGCATTTT. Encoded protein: CASGEAWSNQPQHF.